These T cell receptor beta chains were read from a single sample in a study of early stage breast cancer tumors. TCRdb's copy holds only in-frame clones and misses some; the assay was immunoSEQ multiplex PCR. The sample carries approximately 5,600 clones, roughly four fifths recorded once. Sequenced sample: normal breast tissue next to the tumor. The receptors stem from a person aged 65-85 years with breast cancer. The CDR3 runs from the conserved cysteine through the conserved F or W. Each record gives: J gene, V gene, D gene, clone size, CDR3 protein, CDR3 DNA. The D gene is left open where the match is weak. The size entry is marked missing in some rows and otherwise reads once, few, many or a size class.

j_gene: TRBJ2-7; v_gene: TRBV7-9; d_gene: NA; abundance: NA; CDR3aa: CASSLGGLSINLGQYF; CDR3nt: TGTGCCAGCAGCTTAGGCGGTTTATCTATCAACCTGGGGCAGTACTTC
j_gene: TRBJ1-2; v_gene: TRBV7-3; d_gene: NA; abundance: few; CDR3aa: CASSLNRNYGYTF; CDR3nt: TGTGCCAGCAGCTTGAACAGAAACTATGGCTACACCTTC
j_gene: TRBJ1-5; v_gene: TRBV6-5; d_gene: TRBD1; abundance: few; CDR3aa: CASKGTGDSAQHF; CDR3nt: TGTGCCAGCAAAGGGACAGGAGATTCGGCCCAGCATTTT
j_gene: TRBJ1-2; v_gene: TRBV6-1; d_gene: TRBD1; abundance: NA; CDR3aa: CASSETTGVHGYTF; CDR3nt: TGTGCCAGCAGTGAAACGACAGGGGTACATGGCTACACCTTC
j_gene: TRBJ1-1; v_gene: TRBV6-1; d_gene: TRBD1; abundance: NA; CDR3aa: CASSRGGASTEAFF; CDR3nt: TGTGCCAGCAGTAGAGGGGGCGCGAGCACTGAAGCTTTCTTT
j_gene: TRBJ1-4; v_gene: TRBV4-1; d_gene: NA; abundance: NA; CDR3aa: CASSQEGGLPLSGGKLFF; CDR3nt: TGCGCCAGCAGCCAAGAGGGGGGGCTCCCGCTAAGTGGTGGAAAACTGTTTTTT
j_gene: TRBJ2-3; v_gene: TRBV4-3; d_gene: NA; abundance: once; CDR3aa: CASSQGEGRDTQYF; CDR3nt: TGCGCCAGCAGCCAAGGAGAAGGGAGGGATACGCAGTATTTT
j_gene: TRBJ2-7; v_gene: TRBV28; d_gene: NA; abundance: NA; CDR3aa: CASSFGQGGYEQYF; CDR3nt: TGTGCCAGCAGTTTTGGGCAGGGGGGCTACGAGCAGTACTTC
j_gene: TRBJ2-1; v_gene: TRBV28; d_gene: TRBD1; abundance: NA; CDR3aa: CASSSSRDRGKNEQFF; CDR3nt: TGTGCCAGCAGTTCCTCCCGGGACAGGGGGAAGAATGAGCAGTTCTTC
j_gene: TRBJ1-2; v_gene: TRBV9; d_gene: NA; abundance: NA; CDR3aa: CASSVGLEYGYTF; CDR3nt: TGTGCCAGCAGCGTAGGTCTCGAGTATGGCTACACCTTC
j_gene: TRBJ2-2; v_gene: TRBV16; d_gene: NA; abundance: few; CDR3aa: CASSQFRGNTGELFF; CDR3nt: TGTGCCAGCAGCCAATTCAGAGGGAACACCGGGGAGCTGTTTTTT